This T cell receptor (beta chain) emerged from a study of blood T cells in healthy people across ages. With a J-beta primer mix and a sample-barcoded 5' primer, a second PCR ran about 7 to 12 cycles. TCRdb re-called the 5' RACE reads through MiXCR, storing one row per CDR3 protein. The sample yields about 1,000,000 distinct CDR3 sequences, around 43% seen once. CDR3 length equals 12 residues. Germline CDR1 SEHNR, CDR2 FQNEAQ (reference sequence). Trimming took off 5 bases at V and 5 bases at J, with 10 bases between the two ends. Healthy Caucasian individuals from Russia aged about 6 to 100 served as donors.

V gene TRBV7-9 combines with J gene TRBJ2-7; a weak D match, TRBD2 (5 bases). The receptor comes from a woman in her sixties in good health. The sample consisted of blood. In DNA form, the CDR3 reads TGTGCCAGCAGCCTGGACTCGAACGAGCAGTACTTC. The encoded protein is CASSLDSNEQYF. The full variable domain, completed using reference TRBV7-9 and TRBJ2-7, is DTGVSQNPRHKITKRGQNVTFRCDPISEHNRLYWYRQTLGQGPEFLTYFQNEAQLEKSRLLSDRFSAERPKGSFSTLEIQRTEQGDSAMYLCASSLDSNEQYFGPGTRLTVT.